This TCR beta chain appears in the sequencing data of a study of control samples from healthy donors and cancer patients. Germline V gene sequence: CDR1 SGHKS, CDR2 YYEKEE (reference sequence). This CDR3 region has 15 residues. V shed 2 bases and J shed 2 bases, with 11 bases lying between them. Measured with immunoSEQ multiplex PCR; TCRdb has only the in-frame clones, and not every one. Of roughly 180,000 clones detected, about 94% appear once; the ten largest clones hold over 4%. The genes are TRBV5-5 and TRBJ1-3; D not certain. The TCR was taken from a woman in her fifties or sixties in good health. Material: blood. The DNA of the CDR3 is TGTGCCAGCAGCTTTGATAGTACTACTGGAAACACCATATATTTT. Amino acids: CASSFDSTTGNTIYF.